This record covers a single T cell receptor (beta chain). Its antigen is unknown. The method was immunoSEQ multiplex PCR; TCRdb's version includes in-frame clones alone and lacks a portion of them. The sample shows about 10,000 clones, approximately 65% of them seen only once. The sample belongs to a study of T cells in tumors after PD-1 blockade. Whole-study context: Each patient got pembrolizumab 200 mg every 3 weeks or cemiplimab 350 mg every 2 weeks. A subset received ongoing vismodegib 150 mg daily alongside anti-PD-1 therapy.

General study findings and limits: Clonal replacement, not reinvigoration, is suggested for expanded exhausted CD8+ clones after therapy. Clonal replacement appeared only between pre- and post-treatment samples.

This CDR3 is built from 14 residues. The V end was cut by 2 bases, the J end by 2 bases, with 13 bases between. Germline CDR1 and CDR2: SQVTM and ANQGSEA. Sequencing was performed on tumor tissue, taken after anti-PD-1 treatment. The chain uses TRBV29-1 and TRBJ2-7; tentative D call: TRBD1 (6 bases). This receptor was obtained from a human donor with basal cell carcinoma. CDR3 sequence: CSVEFRDKPYEQYF. The DNA for the CDR3 is TGCAGCGTTGAATTCCGGGACAAGCCCTACGAGCAGTACTTC.